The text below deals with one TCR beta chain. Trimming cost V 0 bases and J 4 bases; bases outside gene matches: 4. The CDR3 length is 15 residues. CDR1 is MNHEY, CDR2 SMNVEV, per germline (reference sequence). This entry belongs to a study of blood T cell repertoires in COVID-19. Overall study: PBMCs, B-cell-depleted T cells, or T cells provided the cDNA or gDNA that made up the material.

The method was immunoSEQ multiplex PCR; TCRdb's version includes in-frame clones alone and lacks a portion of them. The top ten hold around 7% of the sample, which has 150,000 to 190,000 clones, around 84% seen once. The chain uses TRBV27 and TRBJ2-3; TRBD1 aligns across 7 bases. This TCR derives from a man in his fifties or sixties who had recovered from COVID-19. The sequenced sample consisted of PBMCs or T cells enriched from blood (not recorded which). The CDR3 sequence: CASSLSRTGSDTQYF. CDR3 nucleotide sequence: TGTGCCAGCAGTTTATCGAGGACAGGATCAGATACGCAGTATTTT.